This T cell receptor beta chain was documented in a study of technical replicates of blood from four donors. TCRdb's copy holds only in-frame clones and misses some; the assay was immunoSEQ multiplex PCR. The table shows some 60,000 clones, with roughly 95% occurring only once. The CDR3 totals 12 residues. Germline V lookup: CDR1 MNHNS, CDR2 SASEGT. V shed 6 bases and J shed 11 bases, with 15 bases lying between them. The sequencing sample was made of PBMCs. The source is a human donor in good health. Some clones in this sample may be carry-over from other donors' samples. V usage is TRBV6-1 and J usage is TRBJ2-3, with D hard to call. In nucleotides, the CDR3 is TGTGCCAGCAGCCAACCATCTATTGAGCAGTATTTT. Its translation: CASSQPSIEQYF.